The 3 T cell receptor delta chains below were found in one sample sequenced in a study of gamma-delta T cells after stem cell transplantation. TCRdb repeated clone calling on the RT-PCR reads with CATT. The sample has roughly 2,600 delta-chain clones, 25% to 30% seen once. Sequencing was carried out using gamma-delta T cells. These TCRs come from a human donor. It is not recorded whose cells these are; they may come from a transplant donor.

As for this clone: Just one base apart from a much larger clone, this may be a read error. J is TRDJ1 and V is TRDV1; 10 bases agree with TRDD3. V lost 1 base and J lost 0; bases outside the gene matches: 23. Germline CDR1 reads TSWWSYY; CDR2 reads QGS. This CDR3 is 23 amino acids long. The CDR3 here is CALGEPVFPYWGIRGFHTDKLIF. In nucleotides, the CDR3 is TGTGCTCTTGGGGAACCCGTCTTCCCGTACTGGGGGATCCGGGGTTTTCACACCGATAAACTCATCTTT.

This clone has a handful of counts. A much larger clone lies one base from this, so it may be a read error. The chain links TRDV2 to TRDJ3; possibly TRDD3 for D (6 bases). CDR3 size: 18 residues. Germline CDR1 GEAIGNYY, CDR2 EKD. The CDR3 DNA sequence: TGTGCCTGTGACACGGGGGGACCAGGATCCTGGGACACCCGACAGATATTTTTC. Translation: CACDTGGPGSWDTRQIFF.

By share, this clone ranks as large. Distinct nucleotide sequences in the sample also encode this CDR3. The genes are TRDV3 and TRDJ1, with 7 bases fitting TRDD3. The V segment lost 5 bases and the J segment 3 bases; nucleotides outside the gene matches: 12. This CDR3 is built from 14 residues. The germline gives CDR1 TVYSNPD, CDR2 GDNSRS (reference sequence). CDR3 bases: TGTGCCCATGCAGGTGGGCTGGGGGCCGATAAACTCATCTTT. It yields the protein CAHAGGLGADKLIF.